This is a list of T cell receptor beta chains from one sample in a study of T cell responses to AZD1222 COVID-19 vaccine. TCRdb's table, derived via immunoSEQ multiplex PCR, lists solely in-frame clones and lacks some. The data contain around 100,000 clones, more than 75% of them seen just once; the ten biggest clones take up approximately 16%. The sequencing used peripheral blood, collected on day 0 of AZD1222 vaccination. Receptors originate from an adult in good health. The CDR3 runs from the conserved cysteine through the conserved F or W. A row's size may be missing; if present it is once, few, many or a size class.

>.|TRBJ2-1|TRBV18
CASSLVGGTYNEQFF
>.|TRBJ1-1|TRBV19
CASSIKSRRDTEAFF
>few|TRBJ1-6|TRBV19
CASSPFEVFGSPLHF
>.|TRBJ1-1|TRBV19
CASRYGTVAPEAFF
>.|TRBJ2-2|TRBV12-3/TRBV12-4
CASRTRDGELFF
>.|TRBJ2-3|TRBV7-9
CASSSGAGATDTQYF
>.|TRBJ2-1|TRBV4-3
CASSQDRGTEQFF
>.|TRBJ2-2|TRBV6-6
CASRDRASGELFF
>.|TRBJ2-5|TRBV5-1
CASSTGPRAETQYF
>.|TRBJ2-7|TRBV5-4
CASSPRSAPNEQYF
>.|TRBJ2-1|TRBV21-1
CASNGSGRFPFF
>.|TRBJ1-1|TRBV20-1
CSASFQGDTEAFF
>.|TRBJ2-1|TRBV7-3
CASSTRGGRNEQFF
>.|TRBJ1-2|TRBV5-1
CASSLDKIGYGYTF
>.|TRBJ1-1|TRBV7-3
CASSLTQGSTEAFF
>once|TRBJ2-3|TRBV5-1
CASSLALMGGEDTQYF
>.|TRBJ2-3|TRBV5-6
CASTQYSTDTQYF
>.|TRBJ1-5|TRBV15
CATSRDPFEIGNQPQHF
>many|TRBJ1-2|TRBV5-1
CASSLSGQGYGYTF
>.|TRBJ1-1|TRBV5-1
CASSFGTILNTEAFF
>.|TRBJ2-1|TRBV6-2/TRBV6-3
CASSSYTGTSGRLLLYNEQFF
>.|TRBJ1-2|TRBV29-1
CSAGRRGEGGYTF
>.|TRBJ2-2|TRBV6-5
CASKLLAGRTGELFF
>.|TRBJ2-3|TRBV13
CASSLTSGGITDTQYF
>.|TRBJ1-2|TRBV5-1
CASSSGGTYGYTF
>few|TRBJ1-1|TRBV10-2
CASSEDTSSYTEAFF
>.|TRBJ1-3|TRBV25-1
CASSKTGTVVSGNTIYF
>.|TRBJ2-7|TRBV6-5
CASSYPGPAAYEQYF
>once|TRBJ1-2|TRBV2
CASSGGRQVYGYTF
>once|TRBJ1-1|TRBV5-1
CASSLRGVGQNTEAFF
>.|TRBJ1-4|TRBV2
CASSEAGTGNEKLFF
>.|TRBJ1-3|TRBV2
CASKKGTSGNTIYF
>.|TRBJ2-7|TRBV25-1
CASSEQGYEQYF
>once|TRBJ2-5|TRBV5-4
CASSSTGAGETQYF
>.|TRBJ2-7|TRBV5-4
CASSLGTEGFYEQYF
>.|TRBJ1-2|TRBV11-2
CASSLSGRPIYYGYTF
>.|TRBJ1-5|TRBV19
CASSPGTGGSNQPQHF
>.|TRBJ1-1|TRBV6-2/TRBV6-3
CASSYRSENTEAFF
>.|TRBJ1-3|TRBV11-3
CASSSRGESSGNTIYF
>.|TRBJ1-1|TRBV29-1
CSVTKRGEAFF
>.|TRBJ1-4|TRBV6-1
CASSVDRGMTNEKLFF
>.|TRBJ2-7|TRBV6-2/TRBV6-3
CASSYSREGGRAGEQYF
>.|TRBJ1-2|TRBV4-1
CASSQGEILSGGYTF
>once|TRBJ2-1|TRBV19
CASSIGGAWDEQFF
>.|TRBJ1-1|TRBV20-1
CSASGFGLGYSGNTEAFF
>.|TRBJ2-7|TRBV7-3
CASSTDDRANLFYEQYF
>once|TRBJ2-1|TRBV15
CATSTRDRVTRRDEQFF
>.|TRBJ2-7|TRBV5-4
CASSSDAGASSYEQYF
>once|TRBJ2-3|TRBV7-6
CASSLGRGGDTDTQYF
>few|TRBJ1-1|TRBV6-5
CASRRGQGSNTEAFF
>.|TRBJ1-5|TRBV11-1
CASSLDGLNNQPQHF
>.|TRBJ2-2|TRBV19
CASSRDRRPLFF
>.|TRBJ1-6|TRBV9
CASGEAPLHF
>once|TRBJ1-6|TRBV6-1
CASSGEMTDYNSPLHF
>.|TRBJ1-5|TRBV6-5
CASSYGARQPQHF
>.|TRBJ1-5|TRBV11-3
CASSLAGDQPQHF
>.|TRBJ2-2|TRBV5-1
CASSMRGTTGELFF
>.|TRBJ1-2|TRBV2
CASTTNRNVDRSPTKGYTF
>.|TRBJ2-1|TRBV27
CASSLTSPGTGGEMDEQFF
>.|TRBJ1-1|TRBV7-9
CASSQQNTMSTEAFF